The clone carrying this T cell receptor beta chain occurred once. Within the sample, other DNA sequences also encode this same CDR3. The method was immunoSEQ multiplex PCR; TCRdb's version includes in-frame clones alone and lacks a portion of them. Of around 170,000 clones in the sample, 89% are singletons; the top ten hold approximately 2.9%. The germline gives CDR1 SGHTA, CDR2 FQGNSA. V lost 5 bases and J lost 7; bases outside the gene matches: 4. This CDR3 is 15 amino acids long. These data come from a study of blood T cell repertoires in COVID-19. Overall study: Both acute and convalescent COVID-19 samples were obtained from the United States, Italy and Spain. T cells, B-cell-depleted T cells, or PBMCs supplied cDNA or gDNA.

The V call is TRBV7-2, the J call TRBJ1-6, with 11 bases that match TRBD1. The sequence was collected from a man between 60 and 70 years old with acute or convalescent COVID-19. Sequenced input: peripheral blood. CDR3 sequence: CASSPGQGVNSPLHF. CDR3 DNA sequence: TGTGCCAGCAGCCCGGGACAGGGGGTCAATTCACCCCTCCACTTT.